The TCR beta chain described here comes from a study of control samples from healthy donors and cancer patients (dated by TCRdb to the early 2020s). Worth noting for this clone: Its cognate antigen has yet to be identified. Nothing much larger sits one base from this clone, and base qualities are not available.

From the cysteine through the phenylalanine, the CDR3 covers 14 amino acids. The CDR3 DNA has 42 bases and is translated from base 1. Trimming at the junction amounts to 3 bases on V and 8 bases on J, and the germline ends lie 17 bases apart. The germline V gene encodes CDR1 SGDLS and CDR2 YYNGEE. Library generation was performed with the immunoSEQ multiplex PCR assay. Drawn from immuneACCESS, this table holds only the in-frame rearrangements with V and J called that TCRdb kept. Clones are partly lost; checked studies trace under half to an unresolved V gene and leave the rest unexplained. The sample profile shows 17,000 or so clones; roughly nine tenths of them were found once. Clones ranked in the top ten supply about 33% of the sample.

Sequenced sample: PBMCs. The source of this sequence is a man aged 55 to 70 with head and neck cancer. This chain joins TRBV9 to TRBJ1-1; the D gene remains uncertain. The nucleotide sequence is TGTGCCAGCAGCGGTAGCCTAGCGAACGGAGAAGCTTTCTTT. Translated, this is CASSGSLANGEAFF.